This T cell receptor (beta chain) originates from a study of cytomegalovirus exposure and HLA in healthy donors. This CDR3 is 13 amino acids long. Germline lookup yields CDR1 GTSNPN and CDR2 SVGIG (reference sequence). The V and J ends lost 3 bases and 7 bases, in that order; junction bases with no gene match: 6. The method was immunoSEQ multiplex PCR; TCRdb's version includes in-frame clones alone and lacks a portion of them. The sample has 150,000 or so clones, roughly 83% seen once; the top ten hold roughly 10%. The chain links TRBV30 to TRBJ1-2; 9 bases are a match to TRBD1. Sequences were obtained from PBMCs. This receptor was identified in a man aged 25 to 40 in good health and CMV-seropositive. The CDR3 bases are TGTGCCTGGAGAGTTACAGGGGGCGGTGGCTACACCTTC. This sequence encodes CAWRVTGGGGYTF.